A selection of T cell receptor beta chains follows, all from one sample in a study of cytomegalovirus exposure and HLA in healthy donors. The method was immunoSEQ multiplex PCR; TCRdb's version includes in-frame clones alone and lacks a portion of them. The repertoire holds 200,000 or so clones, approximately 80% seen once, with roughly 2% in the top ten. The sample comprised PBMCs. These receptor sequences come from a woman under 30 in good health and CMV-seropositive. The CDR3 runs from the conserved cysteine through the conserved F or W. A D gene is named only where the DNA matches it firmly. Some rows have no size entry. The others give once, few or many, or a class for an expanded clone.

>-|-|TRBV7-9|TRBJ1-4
CASRTVTNEKLFF
TGTGCCAGCAGGACAGTAACTAATGAAAAACTGTTTTTT
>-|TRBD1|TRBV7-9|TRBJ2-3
CASSEYRGSTDTQYF
TGTGCCAGCAGCGAATACAGGGGGAGCACAGATACGCAGTATTTT
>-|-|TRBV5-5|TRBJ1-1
CASSFRGGYTEAFF
TGTGCCAGCAGCTTCAGGGGAGGGTACACTGAAGCTTTCTTT
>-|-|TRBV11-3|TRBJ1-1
CASRNQGQNTEAFF
TGTGCCAGCAGAAACCAGGGGCAGAACACTGAAGCTTTCTTT
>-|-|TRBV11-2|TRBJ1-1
CASSLESGTEAFF
TGTGCCAGCAGCTTAGAGTCGGGCACTGAAGCTTTCTTT
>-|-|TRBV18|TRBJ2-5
CASSPFTGGPPQETQYF
TGTGCCAGCTCACCTTTTACCGGAGGCCCCCCTCAAGAGACCCAGTACTTC
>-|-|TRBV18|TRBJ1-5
CASSPSPSNQPQHF
TGTGCCAGCTCACCGAGTCCCAGCAATCAGCCCCAGCATTTT
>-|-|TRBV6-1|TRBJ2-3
CASDTFTRNTQYF
TGTGCCAGCGACACCTTCACCAGGAATACGCAGTATTTT
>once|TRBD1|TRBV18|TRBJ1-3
CASSPGQGLGNTIYF
TGTGCCAGCTCACCTGGACAGGGTCTGGGAAACACCATATATTTT
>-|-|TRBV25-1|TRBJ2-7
CASSEGGAAYEQYF
TGTGCCAGCAGTGAGGGGGGGGCGGCCTACGAGCAGTACTTC
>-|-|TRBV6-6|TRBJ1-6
CASSYAGIDNSPLHF
TGTGCCAGCAGTTATGCAGGGATAGATAATTCACCCCTCCACTTT
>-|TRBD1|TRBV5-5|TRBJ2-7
CASSPYSGTGSYEQYF
TGTGCCAGCAGCCCCTACTCCGGGACAGGTTCGTACGAGCAGTACTTC
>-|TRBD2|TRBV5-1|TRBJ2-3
CASRSPSLAGGGNTQYF
TGCGCCAGCAGAAGTCCGTCCCTAGCGGGGGGTGGCAATACGCAGTATTTT
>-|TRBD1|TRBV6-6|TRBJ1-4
CASSYGQGREKLFF
TGTGCCAGCAGTTATGGACAGGGGCGTGAAAAACTGTTTTTT
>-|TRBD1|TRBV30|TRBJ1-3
CAWSNRGDATIYF
TGTGCCTGGAGTAACAGGGGGGACGCCACCATATATTTT
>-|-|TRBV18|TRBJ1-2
CASSPQVSNYGYTF
TGTGCCAGCTCACCCCAGGTATCTAACTATGGCTACACCTTC
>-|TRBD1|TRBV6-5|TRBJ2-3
CASSPTGGLGDTQYF
TGTGCCAGCAGCCCGACAGGGGGCCTTGGAGATACGCAGTATTTT
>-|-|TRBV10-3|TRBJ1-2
CAISESGSNYGYTF
TGTGCCATCAGTGAGTCGGGCAGTAACTATGGCTACACCTTC
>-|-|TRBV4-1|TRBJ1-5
CASSHRGDSNQPQHF
TGCGCCAGCAGCCACCGGGGAGATAGCAATCAGCCCCAGCATTTT
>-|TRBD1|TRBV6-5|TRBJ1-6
CASSSDRGRSPLHF
TGTGCCAGCTCCTCGGACAGGGGGCGTTCACCCCTCCACTTT
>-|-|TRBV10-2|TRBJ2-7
CASSDPIGGSYEQYF
TGCGCCAGCAGTGATCCTATCGGCGGCTCCTACGAGCAGTACTTC
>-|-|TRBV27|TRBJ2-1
CASRNLLYEEFF
TGTGCCAGCAGGAATTTACTCTATGAGGAGTTCTTC
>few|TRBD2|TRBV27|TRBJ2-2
CASSKSSGGAIGELFF
TGTGCCAGCAGTAAATCGAGCGGGGGGGCAATCGGGGAGCTGTTTTTT
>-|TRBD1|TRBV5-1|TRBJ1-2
CASSPGDRGSPSNGYTF
TGCGCCAGCAGCCCAGGGGACAGGGGTTCCCCTTCTAATGGCTACACCTTC
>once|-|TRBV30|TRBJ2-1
CAWDALRGYNEQFF
TGTGCCTGGGACGCCCTAAGGGGGTACAATGAGCAGTTCTTC
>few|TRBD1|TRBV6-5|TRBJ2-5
CASSWDRGLQETQYF
TGTGCCAGCAGTTGGGACAGGGGCCTACAAGAGACCCAGTACTTC
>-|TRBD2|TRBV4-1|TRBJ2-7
CASSQDGTSGLPYEQYF
TGCGCCAGCAGCCAAGATGGAACTAGCGGACTACCCTACGAGCAGTACTTC
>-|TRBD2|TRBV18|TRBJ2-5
CASSPGLVETQYF
TGTGCCAGCTCACCAGGACTAGTAGAGACCCAGTACTTC
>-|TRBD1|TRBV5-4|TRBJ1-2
CASSSTGGGYTF
TGTGCCAGCAGCTCGACAGGGGGAGGCTACACCTTC
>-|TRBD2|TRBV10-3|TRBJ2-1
CAISGGAANEQFF
TGTGCCATTAGCGGGGGGGCCGCCAATGAGCAGTTCTTC
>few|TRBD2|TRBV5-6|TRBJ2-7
CASSLGGLAVYYEQYF
TGTGCCAGCAGCTTGGGGGGACTAGCGGTATACTACGAGCAGTACTTC
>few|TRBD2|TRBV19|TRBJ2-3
CASSILSLAGEGDTQYF
TGTGCCAGTAGTATCCTCTCCCTAGCGGGTGAGGGGGATACGCAGTATTTT
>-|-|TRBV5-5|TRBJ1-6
CASSLVGATGTISPLHF
TGTGCCAGCAGCTTGGTCGGCGCAACGGGAACAATTTCACCCCTCCACTTT
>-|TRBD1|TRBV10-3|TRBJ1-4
CAIGQGRTEKLFF
TGTGCCATCGGACAGGGTAGAACTGAAAAACTGTTTTTT
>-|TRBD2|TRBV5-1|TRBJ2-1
CASSPGLAGSYNEQFF
TGCGCCAGCAGCCCGGGACTAGCGGGGAGCTACAATGAGCAGTTCTTC
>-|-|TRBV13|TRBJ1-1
CASSLKARLVKNTEAFF
TGTGCCAGCAGCTTAAAGGCCAGGCTCGTGAAGAACACTGAAGCTTTCTTT
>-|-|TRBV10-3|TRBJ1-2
CAISESNRAGAAGYGYTF
TGTGCCATCAGTGAGTCGAATCGGGCAGGGGCCGCAGGATATGGCTACACCTTC
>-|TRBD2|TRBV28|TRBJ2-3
CASTFSWRGAGSTDTQYF
TGTGCCAGCACCTTCAGCTGGCGGGGGGCCGGAAGCACAGATACGCAGTATTTT
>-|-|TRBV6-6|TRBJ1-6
CASTNGGNSPLHF
TGTGCCAGCACCAACGGGGGGAATTCACCCCTCCACTTT
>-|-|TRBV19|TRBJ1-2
CASSWVGLPGGYTF
TGTGCCAGCAGTTGGGTAGGACTCCCGGGTGGCTACACCTTC
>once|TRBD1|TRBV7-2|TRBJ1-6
CASSLVLGKTGHNSPLHF
TGTGCCAGCAGCTTAGTGTTGGGGAAGACAGGGCATAATTCACCCCTCCACTTT
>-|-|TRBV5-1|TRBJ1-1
CASSSGPSRGTNTEAFF
TGCGCCAGCAGCTCGGGGCCCTCAAGGGGGACAAACACTGAAGCTTTCTTT
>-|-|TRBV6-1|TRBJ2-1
CASSKQYNEQFF
TGTGCCAGCAGCAAACAGTACAATGAGCAGTTCTTC
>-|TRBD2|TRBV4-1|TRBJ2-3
CASSQVAGRTDTQYF
TGCGCCAGCAGCCAGGTAGCGGGGCGCACAGATACGCAGTATTTT
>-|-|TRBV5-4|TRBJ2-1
CASSLAMGPYNEQFF
TGTGCCAGCAGCTTGGCGATGGGCCCCTACAATGAGCAGTTCTTC
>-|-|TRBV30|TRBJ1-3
CACLTAQGSGNTIYF
TGTGCCTGCTTGACAGCTCAGGGCTCTGGAAACACCATATATTTT
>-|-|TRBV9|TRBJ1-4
CASSVDMARDEKLFF
TGTGCCAGCAGCGTAGATATGGCCCGGGATGAAAAACTGTTTTTT
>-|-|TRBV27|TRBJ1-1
CASSLSIDGAFF
TGTGCCAGCAGTTTATCGATAGATGGAGCTTTCTTT
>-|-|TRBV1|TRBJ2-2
CTSSQVRRGELFF
TGCACCAGCAGCCAAGTTCGGCGGGGGGAGCTGTTTTTT
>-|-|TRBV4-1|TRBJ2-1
CASSQPRERVGNEQFF
TGCGCCAGCAGCCAACCCCGGGAGCGGGTAGGCAATGAGCAGTTCTTC
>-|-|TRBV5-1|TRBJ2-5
CASSGVAGSQETQYF
TGCGCCAGCAGCGGGGTGGCGGGTAGCCAAGAGACCCAGTACTTC
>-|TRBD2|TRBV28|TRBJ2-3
CASSLAGETDTQYF
TGTGCCAGTTCACTAGCGGGGGAAACAGATACGCAGTATTTT
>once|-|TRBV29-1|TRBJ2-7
CSVKGDTYEQYF
TGCAGCGTAAAGGGGGACACCTACGAGCAGTACTTC
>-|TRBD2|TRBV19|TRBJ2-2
CASSIFAGGPVGELFF
TGTGCCAGTAGTATTTTCGCGGGGGGGCCGGTCGGGGAGCTGTTTTTT
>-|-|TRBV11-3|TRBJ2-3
CASSTGTDTQYF
TGTGCCAGCAGCACAGGCACAGATACGCAGTATTTT
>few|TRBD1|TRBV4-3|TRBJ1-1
CASSQGRGTGNTEAFF
TGCGCCAGCAGCCAAGGTAGGGGGACAGGGAACACTGAAGCTTTCTTT
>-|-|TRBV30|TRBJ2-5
CASDRGHTYSRTETQYF
TGTGCCTCCGATCGGGGACACACTTACTCAAGGACGGAGACCCAGTACTTC